Here is one T cell receptor beta chain with its context. The sample is drawn from a study of blood T cell repertoires in COVID-19. The V gene lost 2 bases and the J gene lost 0 bases, with 8 bases spanning the gap. CDR1 is LNHNV and CDR2 is YYDKDF in the germline V gene (reference sequence). This CDR3 is 16 amino acids long. Profiling relied on immunoSEQ multiplex PCR, and the TCRdb table lists in-frame clones only, not all of them. The sample includes 250,000 to 300,000 clones, approximately 86% of them seen just once. The TCR was taken from a woman aged 60-75 years with COVID-19, enrolled during active disease. Sequencing used peripheral blood. The rearrangement links TRBV15 to TRBJ2-6; a weak D match, TRBD1 (5 bases). CDR3 in amino acids: CATSRSGFSGANVLTF. The CDR3 DNA reads TGTGCCACCAGCAGATCAGGGTTCTCTGGGGCCAACGTCCTGACTTTC.